This entry concerns a single T cell receptor (beta chain). Cohorts were based on clinical histories the participants reported. Those designated as exposed participants met a COVID-19 case within 2 weeks before study entry. The data are from a study of blood T cell repertoires in COVID-19. In the study overall: From the United States, Italy and Spain came samples of acute and convalescent COVID-19.

Assay: immunoSEQ multiplex PCR; the TCRdb copy retains only in-frame clones and omits some. The sample carries some 320,000 clones, around 92% recorded once. The CDR3 extends over 16 amino acids. Trimming took 0 bases from V and 6 from J; bases not matched to a gene: 8. In germline, CDR1 is SGHRS, CDR2 YFSETQ. Sequenced sample: PBMCs or T cells enriched from blood (not recorded which). The sequence was collected from a woman in her fifties or sixties who had been exposed to COVID-19. The V gene is TRBV5-1, the J gene TRBJ2-3, with 9 bases identical to TRBD1. This CDR3 is CASSLARNTGGDTQYF. CDR3 coding DNA: TGCGCCAGCAGCTTGGCGCGAAATACAGGGGGCGATACGCAGTATTTT.